The 21 T cell receptor beta chains given below trace back to one sample, sequenced in a study of immune evolution from preneoplasia to lung adenocarcinoma. Sequencing was performed with immunoSEQ multiplex PCR; in TCRdb, only in-frame clones are kept and a portion is missing. The sample contains about 7,500 clones, 70% to 90% of which appear only once. Sequenced material: FFPE minimally invasive lung adenocarcinoma tissue. The receptors stem from a person of 80 years or more with lung adenocarcinoma.

This chain connects TRBV11-2 to TRBJ2-7; possibly TRBD1 for D (6 bases). The CDR3 spans 14 residues. V lost 5 bases and J 6 bases, leaving 17 bases between the germline ends. Germline V CDR1 and CDR2: SGHAT, FQNNGV. This CDR3 reads CASSDLTGLVEQYF. The CDR3 bases are TGTGCCAGCAGCGACTTAACAGGGCTCGTCGAGCAGTACTTC.

In DNA, the CDR3 is TGTGCACTGAGGGGGGAGGATACGCAGTATTTT. It yields the protein CALRGEDTQYF. The chain has TRBV6-6 and TRBJ2-3; D may correspond to TRBD1 or TRBD2 (6 bases each). Germline CDR1 reads MNHNY; CDR2 reads SVGAGI (reference sequence). The CDR3 runs 11 residues.

CDR3 coding DNA: TGTGCCAGCAGCTTAGGTAACGGGTTTGGAAACACCATATATTTT. Residues: CASSLGNGFGNTIYF. J is TRBJ1-3 and V is TRBV13; D gene uncertain. CDR1 is PRHDT and CDR2 is FYEKMQ in the germline V gene (reference sequence). This CDR3 spans 15 amino acids. V shed 0 bases and J shed 3 bases, with 9 bases lying between them. Combining the CDR3 with reference TRBV13 and TRBJ1-3 gives the whole variable domain AAGVIQSPRHLIKEKRETATLKCYPIPRHDTVYWYQQGPGQDPQFLISFYEKMQSDKGSIPDRFSAQQFSDYHSELNMSSLELGDSALYFCASSLGNGFGNTIYFGEGSWLTVV.

The chain recombines TRBV28 with TRBJ1-1; no clear D gene. CDR1 and CDR2 (germline): MDHEN, SYDVKM. The CDR3 has 12 amino acids. The V gene lost 4 bases and the J gene lost 3 bases, with 6 bases spanning the gap. This CDR3 is CASSSRDTEAFF. Here the CDR3 DNA reads TGTGCCAGCAGTTCTAGGGACACTGAAGCTTTCTTT. Combining the CDR3 with reference TRBV28 and TRBJ1-1 gives the whole variable domain DVKVTQSSRYLVKRTGEKVFLECVQDMDHENMFWYRQDPGLGLRLIYFSYDVKMKEKGDIPEGYSVSREKKERFSLILESASTNQTSMYLCASSSRDTEAFFGQGTRLTVV.

This clone was detected only once. The chain couples TRBV11-3 to TRBJ2-1; TRBD2 aligns across 9 bases. The V segment lost 5 bases and the J segment 7 bases; nucleotides outside the gene matches: 3. Germline V gene sequence: CDR1 SGHNT, CDR2 YENEEA. This CDR3 is built from 13 residues. This chain's CDR3 is CASSGGGANEQFF. DNA of the CDR3: TGTGCCAGCAGCGGCGGGGGGGCGAATGAGCAGTTCTTC.

Comment on this clone: This sample includes further DNA sequences coding for the same CDR3. The rearrangement joins TRBV11-2 to TRBJ2-1, with D possibly matching TRBD1 (5 bases). The CDR3 has 15 amino acids. V was trimmed by 0 bases and J by 5 bases, leaving 11 bases between them. Per germline, CDR1 SGHAT and CDR2 FQNNGV. The CDR3 bases are TGTGCCAGCAGCTTAGAAGCAGGGTTTAACAATGAGCAGTTCTTC. Amino acids: CASSLEAGFNNEQFF.

The V gene is TRBV7-6, the J gene TRBJ2-3; tentatively, D is TRBD2 (6 bases). This CDR3 has 13 amino acids. Deletions cut 2 bases from V and 6 bases from J, with 9 bases between. Germline V CDR1 and CDR2: SGHVS, FNYEAQ. CDR3 sequence (DNA): TGTGCCAGCAGCTTACTTGGAGGGGATACGCAGTATTTT. This translates into CASSLLGGDTQYF.

J is TRBJ1-4 and V is TRBV18, with 7 bases fitting TRBD1. V lost 6 bases, J lost 1 base, and 2 bases stayed unmatched. There are 14 residues in the CDR3. CDR1 KGHSH and CDR2 LQKENI come from the germline V gene. CDR3 coding DNA: TGTGCCAGCTCCCGGACAGGAACTAATGAAAAACTGTTTTTT. It is translated as CASSRTGTNEKLFF.

This clone has only one observation. The chain uses TRBV7-9 and TRBJ2-1; 9 positions match TRBD1. V lost 1 base to trimming and J lost 9 bases; unmatched junction nucleotides: 10. The CDR3 loop spans 16 amino acids. Germline assignment: CDR1 SEHNR and CDR2 FQNEAQ (reference sequence). DNA of the CDR3: TGTGCCAGCAGCTTAGGCGGTACAGGGGGCTGGGGTGAGCAGTTCTTC. It translates to CASSLGGTGGWGEQFF.

This rearrangement joins TRBV7-8 to TRBJ2-5; D is unclear. The germline V and J ends were trimmed by 8 bases and 5 bases, with 12 bases remaining between them. CDR3 length: 12 residues. Germline V gene sequence: CDR1 SGHVS, CDR2 FQNEAQ. The CDR3 protein is CASQRSSETQYF. Here the CDR3 DNA reads TGTGCCAGCCAGAGGAGTTCTGAGACCCAGTACTTC.

This sequence joins TRBV5-1 and TRBJ1-4; 7 positions agree with TRBD1. This CDR3 contains 16 residues. V shed 2 bases, J shed 4 bases, and the junction held 8 bases outside the gene matches. The germline V gene encodes CDR1 SGHRS and CDR2 YFSETQ. In DNA form, the CDR3 reads TGCGCCAGCAGCTTAAGACCTTGGGACAGTAATGAAAAACTGTTTTTT. Protein product: CASSLRPWDSNEKLFF.

V and J are TRBV7-9 and TRBJ2-5; D is undetermined. Trimming removed 4 bases at V and 0 bases at J, with 6 bases between. CDR1 and CDR2 (germline): SEHNR, FQNEAQ (reference sequence). The CDR3 covers 13 residues. Here the CDR3 DNA reads TGTGCCAGCAGCTATGGCAACCAAGAGACCCAGTACTTC. Its protein product is CASSYGNQETQYF. The whole variable domain, filled in from reference TRBV7-9 and TRBJ2-5, reads DTGVSQNPRHKITKRGQNVTFRCDPISEHNRLYWYRQTLGQGPEFLTYFQNEAQLEKSRLLSDRFSAERPKGSFSTLEIQRTEQGDSAMYLCASSYGNQETQYFGPGTRLLVL.

The gene calls are TRBV9 and TRBJ2-1, with D perhaps assigned TRBD1 or TRBD2 (5 bases each). Deletions cut 3 bases from V and 5 bases from J, with 12 bases between. Germline V gene sequence: CDR1 SGDLS, CDR2 YYNGEE. The CDR3 length is 14 residues. CDR3 loop: CASSGDLFDNEQFF. The CDR3 DNA sequence: TGTGCCAGCAGCGGGGACCTCTTCGACAATGAGCAGTTCTTC.

J is TRBJ2-7 and V is TRBV7-6; D unclear. Germline lookup yields CDR1 SGHVS and CDR2 FNYEAQ. The CDR3 length is 14 residues. V lost 0 bases and J lost 7, with 13 bases in between. The CDR3 reads CASSLAGWAEEQYF. CDR3 DNA sequence: TGTGCCAGCAGCTTAGCCGGTTGGGCGGAAGAGCAGTACTTC.

This clone came up a few times. V usage is TRBV5-1 and J usage is TRBJ2-7, with 9 bases fitting TRBD1. The trim removed 4 bases at V and 5 bases at J, leaving 7 bases unmatched. The CDR3 is 14 residues long. In germline, CDR1 is SGHRS, CDR2 YFSETQ. This CDR3 reads CASSEGQGRNEQYF. In DNA form, the CDR3 reads TGCGCCAGCAGCGAAGGACAGGGGAGGAACGAGCAGTACTTC.

J is TRBJ1-2 and V is TRBV27; 7 nucleotides agree with TRBD1. The CDR3 covers 15 residues. Unmatched junction bases numbered 5, after V lost 4 bases and J lost 0 bases. The germline gives CDR1 MNHEY, CDR2 SMNVEV (reference sequence). The CDR3 protein is CASSSRQGTNYGYTF. As DNA, the CDR3 is TGTGCCAGCAGTTCCCGACAGGGTACTAACTATGGCTACACCTTC.

The rearrangement links TRBV11-2 to TRBJ2-5, with TRBD1 as a possible D gene (7 bases). The germline V gene has CDR1 SGHAT and CDR2 FQNNGV. With 6 bases removed from V and 5 bases from J, the gap between germline ends came to 25 bases. CDR3 length: 17 amino acids. The CDR3 DNA follows: TGTGCCAGCAGTCCTTTAAGGGGGACAGTGGGGAGGGAGACCCAGTACTTC. Its protein product is CASSPLRGTVGRETQYF.

V is TRBV28 and J is TRBJ1-2, with TRBD1 as a possible D gene (6 bases). Between the trimmed V and J ends, which lost 0 bases and 8 bases, there was a span of 10 bases. Germline lookup yields CDR1 MDHEN and CDR2 SYDVKM. This CDR3 comprises 13 residues. The CDR3 protein is CASSLWGAEGYTF. The DNA for the CDR3 is TGTGCCAGCAGTTTATGGGGGGCAGAGGGCTACACCTTC.

V usage is TRBV15 and J usage is TRBJ1-2, with 9 positions matching TRBD1. The junction had 9 bases not matched to a gene; V was cut back by 3 bases and J by 7 bases. The CDR3 has 15 amino acids. Germline V gene sequence: CDR1 LNHNV, CDR2 YYDKDF (reference sequence). CDR3 bases: TGTGCCACCAGCAGTGACTCCGGGACAGGGTCTGGCTACACCTTC. This sequence encodes CATSSDSGTGSGYTF.

The count of this clone is one. The chain combines TRBV18 with TRBJ2-7, with no clear D. This CDR3 has 11 amino acids. Germline V lookup: CDR1 KGHSH, CDR2 LQKENI. V dropped 6 bases and J dropped 4 bases, with 7 bases sitting between them. The CDR3 sequence: CASSTGYEQYF. Written as DNA, the CDR3 is TGTGCCAGCTCCACCGGATACGAGCAGTACTTC. The full variable domain, in which reference TRBV18 and TRBJ2-7 provide the parts outside the CDR3, is NAGVMQNPRHLVRRRGQEARLRCSPMKGHSHVYWYRQLPEEGLKFMVYLQKENIIDESGMPKERFSAEFPKEGPSILRIQQVVRGDSAAYFCASSTGYEQYFGPGTRLTVT.

This clone was detected only once. J is TRBJ1-1 and V is TRBV2; the D is unclear. This CDR3 comprises 14 residues. Trimming removed 5 bases at V and 0 bases at J, with 10 bases between. Germline loops: CDR1 SNHLY, CDR2 FYNNEI. In DNA, the CDR3 is TGTGCCAGCAGTCCCAGGCCTATGAACACTGAAGCTTTCTTT. Protein product: CASSPRPMNTEAFF.